Sequencing of this T cell receptor beta chain was carried out in a study of blood T cell repertoires in COVID-19. Study-wide context: COVID-19 samples from acute and convalescent phases originated in the United States, Italy and Spain. The cDNA or gDNA used as material had been derived from T cells, B-cell-depleted T cells, or PBMCs.

Original handling: Nucleated cell counts were estimated from reference gene primer amplification. The protocol was immunoSEQ multiplex PCR, while the TCRdb copy is restricted to in-frame clones and leaves out a portion. That table is the source of V, J and clone size, and D and trimming were worked out from the DNA. Among 350,000 or so clones listed, nearly 90% were seen once. The sequencing input was peripheral blood. The sequence came from a man between 18 and 35 years old with active or convalescent COVID-19.

The CDR3 sequence is CASNLGRGADTQYF. The CDR3 DNA follows: TGTGCCTCAAACCTCGGGCGGGGGGCAGATACGCAGTATTTT. This rearrangement joins TRBV10-3 to TRBJ2-3, with 8 nucleotides matching TRBD2. The J segment lost 4 bases and the V segment lost 11 bases, leaving 11 bases of the junction unmatched. CDR3 length: 14 residues. Germline-derived CDR1 and CDR2 are ENHRY and SYGVKD.